One and the same sample provided the 29 T cell receptor beta chains below, sequenced in a study of beta chain features in type 1 diabetes. The antigens for these receptors are not known. General observations from the study: Shortening that was moderate but significant affected the TCRB CDR3s of Type 1 diabetes patients in all four CD4+ subsets.

What was sequenced were expressed TCRB transcripts, since all of the isolated RNA had been reverse transcribed. Profiling relied on immunoSEQ multiplex PCR, and the TCRdb table lists in-frame clones only, not all of them. The sample yields a few hundred thousand clones, over 9% seen once. What was sequenced was central memory CD4+ T cells from blood. Source of these receptors: a man aged 25 to 40 with type 1 diabetes.

This clone was observed a handful of times. The V call is TRBV7-9, the J call TRBJ1-3; maybe TRBD1 (5 bases). V lost 5 bases and J 7 bases, leaving 18 bases between the germline ends. The CDR3 covers 15 residues. CDR1 is SEHNR and CDR2 is FQNEAQ in the germline V gene (reference sequence). The DNA of the CDR3 is TGTGCCAGCAGCCTCCCGACGGGACGGCGGAACACCATATATTTT. This translates into CASSLPTGRRNTIYF.

This clone occurred a few times. This chain joins TRBV28 and TRBJ2-7; 7 nucleotides agree with TRBD2. Germline V CDR1 and CDR2: MDHEN, SYDVKM. V lost 6 bases to trimming and J lost 3 bases; unmatched junction nucleotides: 8. The CDR3 contains 14 residues. The CDR3 sequence: CASSRARDYYEQYF. For the CDR3, the DNA is TGTGCCAGCAGCCGAGCAAGGGACTACTACGAGCAGTACTTC.

This clone was detected only a few times. This rearrangement joins TRBV28 to TRBJ1-2; D unclear. Germline V lookup: CDR1 MDHEN, CDR2 SYDVKM. The germline V and J ends were trimmed by 7 bases and 3 bases, with 12 bases remaining between them. The CDR3 spans 13 residues. The CDR3 sequence: CASTHDNDYGYTF. The DNA for the CDR3 is TGTGCCAGCACCCACGACAACGACTATGGCTACACCTTC.

The J gene is TRBJ2-4, the V gene TRBV28; D is possibly TRBD1 or TRBD2 (6 bases each). Germline V gene lookup returns CDR1 MDHEN and CDR2 SYDVKM. V lost 6 bases and J lost 3, with 15 bases in between. The length of the CDR3 is 15 residues. In DNA, the CDR3 is TGTGCCAGCAGCCTAGGCGGAGGGGGCAAAAACATTCAGTACTTC. As protein: CASSLGGGGKNIQYF.

This clone has a count of ten or more. The chain has TRBV2 and TRBJ2-7; 10 nucleotides line up with TRBD2. The germline V gene has CDR1 SNHLY and CDR2 FYNNEI. V lost 7 bases and J lost 0; bases outside the gene matches: 12. The CDR3 totals 17 residues. CDR3 loop: CASTEGHSGRSSYEQYF. The CDR3, as DNA: TGTGCCAGCACCGAGGGACATAGCGGGAGGTCCTCCTACGAGCAGTACTTC.

This chain links TRBV7-2 with TRBJ2-3; no clear D. Germline loops: CDR1 SGHTA, CDR2 FQGNSA. The germline V and J ends were trimmed by 5 bases and 2 bases, with 8 bases remaining between them. This CDR3 comprises 13 residues. CDR3 sequence reads: CASSRMLTDTQYF. The CDR3 nucleotides are TGTGCCAGCAGCCGAATGCTCACAGATACGCAGTATTTT.

The chain links TRBV18 to TRBJ2-5, with a weak D call TRBD2 (6 bases). CDR1 and CDR2 (germline): KGHSH, LQKENI. The V gene lost 3 bases and the J gene lost 5 bases, with 10 bases spanning the gap. The CDR3 is 13 residues long. CDR3 region: CASSPVAGETQYF. In DNA form, the CDR3 reads TGTGCCAGCTCACCCGTGGCGGGGGAGACCCAGTACTTC.

This clone was found many times. V usage is TRBV19 and J usage is TRBJ2-7; TRBD1 matches 9 bases. J lost 2 bases, V lost 9 bases, and 8 bases had no gene match. Germline CDR1 LNHDA, CDR2 SQIVND (reference sequence). The CDR3 has 14 residues. CDR3 DNA: TGTGCCAGCCGACGGGGACAGGGTACCTACGAGCAGTACTTC. It encodes CASRRGQGTYEQYF.

The rearrangement uses TRBV5-1 and TRBJ1-4; 9 nucleotides line up with TRBD1. The CDR3 loop spans 17 amino acids. V shed 4 bases, J shed 3 bases, and the junction held 10 bases outside the gene matches. The germline gives CDR1 SGHRS, CDR2 YFSETQ. The CDR3 reads CASSPGQGRGSNEKLFF. Written as DNA, the CDR3 is TGCGCCAGCAGCCCCGGACAGGGGAGAGGTTCTAATGAAAAACTGTTTTTT.

This clone has a handful of counts. The genes are TRBV5-6 and TRBJ2-1; 9 nucleotides match TRBD1. V shed 1 base, J shed 1 base, and the junction held 3 bases outside the gene matches. CDR1 and CDR2 (germline): SGHDT, YYEEEE. The CDR3 runs to 16 residues. The CDR3 DNA follows: TGTGCCAGCAGCTTGTATGGGACAGGGTCCTACAATGAGCAGTTCTTC. It translates to CASSLYGTGSYNEQFF. The whole variable domain, remainder taken from reference TRBV5-6 and TRBJ2-1, is DAGVTQSPTHLIKTRGQQVTLRCSPKSGHDTVSWYQQALGQGPQFIFQYYEEEERQRGNFPDRFSGHQFPNYSSELNVNALLLGDSALYLCASSLYGTGSYNEQFFGPGTRLTVL.

The chain joins TRBV21-1 to TRBJ1-3. TRBV21-1 is a pseudogene segment. The CDR3 is 14 residues long. Here the CDR3 DNA reads TGTGCCAGCAGCTCTCCCTCACCCCCGCTCACCATATATTTT. Translating gives CASSSPSPPLTIYF.

This clone showed up just a few times. V usage is TRBV10-1 and J usage is TRBJ2-1; 13 nucleotides match TRBD2. Germline lookup yields CDR1 WNHNN and CDR2 SYGVQD (reference sequence). CDR3 length equals 15 residues. After removal of 4 bases from V and 8 bases from J, the junction contained 5 bases not matched to a gene. The CDR3 reads CASSGTSGRGYEQFF. The DNA for the CDR3 is TGCGCCAGCAGTGGGACTAGCGGGAGAGGCTATGAGCAGTTCTTC.

V is TRBV5-1 and J is TRBJ2-5; 7 positions match TRBD2. CDR1 and CDR2 (germline): SGHRS, YFSETQ. V trimming: 0 bases; J trimming: 5 bases; junction bases outside the gene matches: 4. This CDR3 spans 14 amino acids. CDR3 in amino acids: CASSLAGLDETQYF. CDR3 DNA: TGCGCCAGCAGCTTGGCCGGACTAGACGAGACCCAGTACTTC.

This chain uses TRBV5-1 with TRBJ2-7, with a weak D call TRBD2 (8 bases). Germline loops: CDR1 SGHRS, CDR2 YFSETQ. The CDR3 extends over 16 amino acids. Trimming removed 3 bases at V and 7 bases at J, with 23 bases between. The CDR3: CASSSTGTRGLGEQYF. The CDR3 bases are TGCGCCAGCAGCTCGACAGGGACCCGGGGACTAGGAGAGCAGTACTTC.

The J gene is TRBJ1-1, the V gene TRBV11-1; 10 bases match TRBD1. Trimming at V came to 5 bases and at J to 0 bases, leaving 9 bases not matched to a gene. Germline V lookup: CDR1 SGHAT, CDR2 FQDESV (reference sequence). The CDR3 is 17 amino acids. The CDR3 coding sequence is TGTGCCAGCAGCCCGCCGGGACAGGGGATCATGAACACTGAAGCTTTCTTT. Encoded protein: CASSPPGQGIMNTEAFF.

This clone was observed many times. The chain carries TRBV6-6 and TRBJ2-1, with D unresolved. Trimming took 6 bases from V and 7 from J, leaving 10 bases between them. The CDR3 covers 12 residues. Per the germline V gene, CDR1 is MNHNY and CDR2 is SVGAGI (reference sequence). The DNA of the CDR3 is TGTGCCAGCAGAACGATCCAGAATGAGCAGTTCTTC. Amino acid sequence: CASRTIQNEQFF.

This clone was counted a few times. The rearrangement joins TRBV7-2 to TRBJ1-4; tentatively, D is TRBD1 (6 bases). V lost 6 bases, J lost 0 bases, and 11 bases lay in between. The V gene's germline CDR1 is SGHTA and CDR2 FQGNSA. The CDR3 has 15 amino acids. CDR3 in amino acids: CASRPDSATNEKLFF. CDR3 bases: TGTGCCAGCAGGCCGGACAGTGCAACTAATGAAAAACTGTTTTTT.

The V call is TRBV7-2, the J call TRBJ2-1; 10 positions agree with TRBD2. This CDR3 contains 15 residues. Germline values: CDR1 SGHTA, CDR2 FQGNSA. The J segment lost 5 bases and the V segment lost 5 bases, leaving 6 bases of the junction unmatched. For the CDR3, the DNA is TGTGCCAGCAGCCCTAGCGGGAGCCTGAACAATGAGCAGTTCTTC. This translates into CASSPSGSLNNEQFF.

V gene TRBV30 combines with J gene TRBJ2-3; 8 bases agree with TRBD2. There are 13 residues in the CDR3. CDR1 is GTSNPN and CDR2 is SVGIG in the germline V gene (reference sequence). V trimming: 2 bases; J trimming: 4 bases; junction bases outside the gene matches: 2. As DNA, the CDR3 is TGTGCCTGGAGTAGCGGGAGAGCAGATACGCAGTATTTT. Its protein is CAWSSGRADTQYF.

This clone has more than one count but fewer than ten. The J gene is TRBJ1-1, the V gene TRBV7-2, with TRBD1 as a possible D gene (6 bases). Deletions cut 5 bases from V and 1 base from J, with 11 bases between. Per germline, CDR1 SGHTA and CDR2 FQGNSA. The CDR3 runs to 14 residues. CDR3: CASSRQVRNTEAFF. DNA of the CDR3: TGTGCCAGCAGCCGACAGGTCCGGAACACTGAAGCTTTCTTT.

This clone was seen more than once but under ten times. The V and J genes are TRBV19 and TRBJ1-1; 8 bases line up with TRBD1. Germline CDR1 and CDR2: LNHDA and SQIVND (reference sequence). After removal of 3 bases from V and 6 bases from J, the junction contained 9 bases not matched to a gene. The CDR3 is made up of 15 amino acids. The CDR3 here is CASSIRDRLGAEAFF. CDR3 DNA sequence: TGTGCCAGTAGTATCCGGGACAGGCTGGGGGCTGAAGCTTTCTTT.

On this clone: Because the CDR3's place on the DNA is in doubt, the DNA is left out and the CDR3 is given as listed by TCRdb. V usage is TRBV7-9 and J usage is TRBJ2-2; TRBD2, as called in the table, went unchecked against the DNA. From its first to its last residue, the CDR3 has 15 amino acids. Germline V gives CDR1 SEHNR, CDR2 FQNEAQ (reference sequence). The CDR3 spells CASRLGAGTPGSCFF.

The genes are TRBV28 and TRBJ2-7; 7 positions agree with TRBD1. With V trimmed by 4 bases and J by 6 bases, 6 bases remained unmatched. Per the germline V gene, CDR1 is MDHEN and CDR2 is SYDVKM. The CDR3 spans 13 residues. The CDR3 nucleotides are TGTGCCAGCAGTTACCAAAACAGGGGCGAGCAGTACTTC. Its protein is CASSYQNRGEQYF.

The genes are TRBV27 and TRBJ1-2; D is ambiguous. This CDR3 contains 14 residues. V was cut by 5 bases and J by 4 bases, with 14 bases left in between. Germline V gene data show CDR1 as MNHEY and CDR2 as SMNVEV (reference sequence). This chain's CDR3 is CASSVRPRSYGYTF. CDR3 sequence (DNA): TGTGCCAGCAGTGTCCGGCCTAGGAGCTATGGCTACACCTTC.

About this clone: At one end the junction does not follow the germline gene, possibly because of a read error. The CDR3 nucleotides are TGCAGTGCCAACCACCGGGACCGGGGACTTTTT. This gives the protein CSANHRDRGLF. This chain links TRBV20-1 with TRBJ1-4; D is possibly TRBD1 (5 bases). The CDR3 runs to 11 residues. Germline CDR1 and CDR2: DFQATT and SNEGSKA (reference sequence).

The J gene is TRBJ2-5, the V gene TRBV30; D is tentatively TRBD1 or TRBD2 (6 bases each). Germline CDR1 is GTSNPN and CDR2 is SVGIG (reference sequence). V was cut by 2 bases and J by 5 bases, with 15 bases left in between. The CDR3 contains 14 residues. CDR3 DNA sequence: TGTGCCTGGAGTTCCACAGGGAGGCTGGAGACCCAGTACTTC. Amino acid sequence: CAWSSTGRLETQYF.

Ten or more counts support this clone. V is TRBV7-2 and J is TRBJ2-7; 9 positions match TRBD2. The junction had 10 bases not matched to a gene; V was cut back by 1 base and J by 3 bases. The CDR3 is 17 amino acids. Germline-derived CDR1 and CDR2 are SGHTA and FQGNSA. The DNA of the CDR3 is TGTGCCAGCAGCTTAGTTGGTAGCGGGAGAGCTCGCTACGAGCAGTACTTC. Protein product: CASSLVGSGRARYEQYF.

This clone has just a few counts. CDR3 in DNA: TGCGCCAGCACTCCATATAGCGGGAGGGAGACAGATACGCAGTATTTT. It translates to CASTPYSGRETDTQYF. This chain uses TRBV5-1 with TRBJ2-3; 11 bases line up with TRBD2. There are 16 residues in the CDR3. In germline, CDR1 is SGHRS, CDR2 YFSETQ. With 6 bases clipped from V and 3 bases from J, the junction kept 9 bases outside the gene matches. Drawing the rest from reference TRBV5-1 and TRBJ2-3, the complete variable domain is KAGVTQTPRYLIKTRGQQVTLSCSPISGHRSVSWYQQTPGQGLQFLFEYFSETQRNKGNFPGRFSGRQFSNSRSEMNVSTLELGDSALYLCASTPYSGRETDTQYFGPGTRLTVL.

This clone was found a few times. Just one base apart from a much larger clone, this may be a read error. The chain has TRBV7-8 and TRBJ2-7; D gene unclear. The CDR3 spans 11 residues. Germline V gives CDR1 SGHVS, CDR2 FQNEAQ. The V end was cut by 2 bases, the J end by 4 bases, with 3 bases between. The CDR3 region is CASSLRYEQYF. CDR3 nucleotides: TGTGCCAGCAGCTTAAGGTACGAGCAGTACTTC. Combining the CDR3 with reference TRBV7-8 and TRBJ2-7 gives the whole variable domain GAGVSQSPRYKVAKRGQDVALRCDPISGHVSLFWYQQALGQGPEFLTYFQNEAQLDKSGLPSDRFFAERPEGSVSTLKIQRTQQEDSAVYLCASSLRYEQYFGPGTRLTVT.